The rows below give T cell receptor beta chains drawn from one sample of a study of graft-versus-host responses after intestinal transplantation. Libraries were prepared by immunoSEQ multiplex PCR; TCRdb keeps only in-frame clonotypes and omits some of them. Of roughly 69,000 clones in the sample, about nine tenths were seen once. Sequenced here: bone marrow, sampled around 730 days after intestinal transplantation. These receptor sequences come from a human patient who received an intestinal transplant, so some T cells may come from the graft donor. The conserved cysteine and the conserved F or W are not part of the CDR3 here.

TRBV10-3	AVGDTNYGYT
TRBV19	ASSIGSGLAGRNEQY
TRBV4-1	ASSRESSYEQY
TRBV14	ASSQGGREQY
TRBV7-2	ASSEMGLADYNEQF
TRBV5-4	ASSFFRASSYNSPLH
TRBV2	ASIPGQGARYEQY
TRBV5-1	ASSRIEGEPYNSPLH
TRBV5-1	ASSQGQGAGANVLT
TRBV7-2	ASSFRGQGEAF
TRBV30	AWLSSTPSYNSPLH
TRBV7-3	ASSSYLGGARADTQY
TRBV6-5	ASSPSEDTEAF
TRBV5-3	ASSLAGPNSPLH
TRBV7-9	AIPSVAGGRSPLH
TRBV6-6	ASSQPGGVNYGYT
TRBV13	ASSPRTRDTGELF
TRBV4-1	ASSQPRTGANTEAF
TRBV5-1	ASSGGQGWQETQY
TRBV13	ASSIRGRGKGNQPQH
TRBV13	ASSLVAGEAF
TRBV18	ASSLGENTQY
TRBV19	ASSPDYNQPQH
TRBV9	ASSVTDAGNTIY
TRBV7-3	ASSFPGNEQF
TRBV7-9	ASSLLAYSGSRGGDTQY
TRBV9	ASSVGSEGRAAGYT
TRBV14	ASSQSGGLSYNEQF
TRBV30	AWSPGQGMGEYQPQH
TRBV6-5	ASSYRQGFHEQY
TRBV7-3	ASSQGQGASTDTQY
TRBV18	ASSDLGQGAENTIY
TRBV6-1	ASSEPRGHADTQY
TRBV4-2	ASSVAGDIEQF
TRBV7-9	ATKGPGELF
TRBV19	ASSIGGSRGGDQPQH
TRBV25-1	ASSEPQGAWETQY
TRBV6-5	ASRYSGTASYEQY
TRBV19	ASSIDGGEGNTIY
TRBV19	ASKPQGLNEQF
TRBV6-6	ASSLPQGAREKLF
TRBV5-4	ASSHRARVTGELF
TRBV7-2	ASSSRDLGADTQY
TRBV18	ASSPLRTGGNTGELF
TRBV29-1	SATGTADGYT
TRBV18	ASSPTAGGAQETQY
TRBV29-1	SVLGQFNEKLF
TRBV2	ASNSDRTDTQY
TRBV7-9	ASGVAETKGTQY
TRBV11-3	ASSSGTENYNEQF
TRBV29-1	SVEWVYGYT
TRBV7-9	ASSLRRDTEAF
TRBV5-1	ASRPWGRSEAF
TRBV6-5	ASSYTGLHSEQY